This T cell receptor (beta chain) was captured by sequencing in a study of blood T cells in healthy people across ages. Next came a second PCR, run for about 6 to 12 cycles, which used a sample-barcoded 5' primer along with a J-beta primer mix. TCRdb independently ran MiXCR on the 5' RACE reads; one entry per CDR3 protein. The sample has around 710,000 distinct CDR3 sequences, about 42% seen once; the top ten hold around a fifth. The V gene end was trimmed by 7 bases and the J gene end by 0 bases; junction bases not matched to a gene: 11. This CDR3 region has 15 residues. Germline V CDR1 and CDR2: SQVTM, ANQGSEA.

This chain uses TRBV29-1 with TRBJ2-7, with 8 bases lining up with TRBD1. The specimen was blood. The clonotype originates from a woman aged 60-75 years in good health. The CDR3 DNA reads as TGCAGCGCCTGCCCCGGGACAGGCAACTCCTACGAGCAGTACTTC. This gives the protein CSACPGTGNSYEQYF.